The 15 T cell receptor beta chains below come from one sample, sequenced in a study of blood T cells in healthy people across ages. The use of a sample-barcoded 5' primer and a J-beta primer mix characterized a second PCR of roughly 7 to 12 cycles. TCRdb used MiXCR to reprocess the 5' RACE reads, holding one entry per CDR3 protein. Counted here are 850,000 to 1,300,000 distinct CDR3 sequences, around 45% occurring once; the ten biggest clones make up approximately 17%. The sample was blood. These receptors all stem from a woman aged 55-69 years in good health.

The chain couples TRBV2 to TRBJ2-2, with D hard to call. The V gene lost 5 bases and the J gene lost 4 bases, with 8 bases spanning the gap. The CDR3 spans 13 residues. From germline, CDR1 is SNHLY and CDR2 FYNNEI. The CDR3 nucleotides read TGTGCCAGCAGTAATGACCCCACCGGGGAGCTGTTTTTT. The encoded protein is CASSNDPTGELFF.

This chain links TRBV5-1 with TRBJ2-3, with TRBD2 matching 8 bases. The J segment lost 4 bases and the V segment lost 2 bases, leaving 9 bases of the junction unmatched. There are 16 residues in the CDR3. Germline CDR1 and CDR2: SGHRS and YFSETQ. The CDR3 DNA reads as TGCGCCAGCAGCTTAACGATTAGCGGGAACCCAGATACGCAGTATTTT. The encoded protein is CASSLTISGNPDTQYF.

This clonotype was counted a few times. The chain recombines TRBV30 with TRBJ2-6; 7 positions agree with TRBD1. V shed 3 bases, J shed 2 bases, and the junction held 4 bases outside the gene matches. The germline V gene has CDR1 GTSNPN and CDR2 SVGIG (reference sequence). This CDR3 is 15 amino acids long. This chain's CDR3 is CAWSHRGAGANVLTF. As DNA, the CDR3 is TGTGCCTGGAGCCACAGGGGAGCTGGGGCCAACGTCCTGACTTTC.

This clonotype turned up a few times. The rearrangement links TRBV4-1 to TRBJ2-3; unclear D gene. The V and J ends lost 1 base and 5 bases respectively, with 13 bases between them. The CDR3 consists of 15 residues. From germline, CDR1 is MGHRA and CDR2 YSYEKL. CDR3 sequence: CASSQGMMRRDTQYF. In DNA form, the CDR3 reads TGCGCCAGCAGCCAAGGGATGATGAGAAGAGATACGCAGTATTTT.

This clonotype has only a few counts. The rearrangement uses TRBV18 and TRBJ2-3; the D gene is possibly TRBD2 (5 bases). Trimming pared 8 bases from V and 1 base from J, leaving 13 bases between. Germline CDR1 reads KGHSH; CDR2 reads LQKENI. This CDR3 has 14 amino acids. CDR3 amino acids: CASSPRTGTDTQYF. In nucleotides, the CDR3 is TGTGCCAGCAGTCCGCGGACTGGCACAGATACGCAGTATTTT.

This clonotype was detected only a few times. The chain uses TRBV20-1 and TRBJ2-4, with 9 nucleotides matching TRBD1. The J call is doubtful: the DNA matches TRBJ2-7 better. In germline, CDR1 is DFQATT, CDR2 SNEGSKA (reference sequence). There are 16 residues in the CDR3. In DNA form, the CDR3 reads TGCAGTGCCCGCTACTGGCCGGGACAGGGATCCTACGAGCAGTACTTC. This codes for CSARYWPGQGSYEQYF.

The J gene is TRBJ2-5, the V gene TRBV27; 8 bases map to TRBD2. Trimming cost V 5 bases and J 1 base; bases outside gene matches: 15. Germline CDR1 MNHEY, CDR2 SMNVEV (reference sequence). The CDR3 covers 18 residues. The CDR3 loop is CASSPLAQLAAGQETQYF. The CDR3 DNA follows: TGTGCCAGCAGTCCACTAGCCCAACTAGCGGCGGGCCAAGAGACCCAGTACTTC.

This clonotype was found once. This chain connects TRBV24-1 to TRBJ2-5; 9 bases line up with TRBD1. This CDR3 is built from 15 residues. Germline CDR1 is KGHDR and CDR2 is SFDVKD. The junction had 4 bases not matched to a gene; V was cut back by 3 bases and J by 3 bases. The CDR3: CATSDARDREETQYF. In DNA form, the CDR3 reads TGTGCCACCAGTGATGCCCGGGACAGGGAAGAGACCCAGTACTTC.

The gene calls are TRBV7-9 and TRBJ2-4; maybe TRBD2 (5 bases). Germline CDR1 reads SEHNR; CDR2 reads FQNEAQ (reference sequence). The CDR3 length is 13 residues. The germline V and J ends were trimmed by 1 base and 5 bases, with 6 bases remaining between them. In nucleotides, the CDR3 is TGTGCCAGCAGCTTAGTGGGAGAAAACATTCAGTACTTC. Translating gives CASSLVGENIQYF.

The genes are TRBV10-3 and TRBJ1-4, with D unresolved. The germline CDR1 and CDR2 sequences are ENHRY and SYGVKD. This CDR3 spans 13 amino acids. Trimming took off 10 bases at V and 3 bases at J, with 12 bases between the two ends. The CDR3 coding sequence is TGTGCCACCCAGGACTCCTCTAATGAAAAACTGTTTTTT. This gives the protein CATQDSSNEKLFF.

This chain uses TRBV21-1 with TRBJ1-2; TRBD1 was called by the table and not checked on the DNA. TRBV21-1 is a pseudogene. This CDR3 has 13 amino acids. The CDR3: CASRYDRVYGYTF. DNA for the CDR3: TGTGCCAGCAGATACGACAGGGTCTATGGCTACACCTTC.

This chain uses TRBV12-3 or TRBV12-4 with TRBJ2-7; D unclear. CDR3 length: 14 amino acids. V was trimmed by 0 bases and J by 1 base, leaving 7 bases between them. The CDR3 protein is CASSLAQLSYEQYF. In DNA, the CDR3 is TGTGCCAGCAGTTTAGCGCAATTGTCCTACGAGCAGTACTTC.

This clonotype was recorded a few times. V usage is TRBV7-9 and J usage is TRBJ2-5; D gene unclear. CDR1 and CDR2 (germline): SEHNR, FQNEAQ (reference sequence). V gave up 5 bases and J gave up 1 base, with 11 bases separating them. The CDR3 has 14 residues. CDR3 nucleotide sequence: TGTGCCAGCAGCCCGAAGGGCAGCCAAGAGACCCAGTACTTC. Encoded protein: CASSPKGSQETQYF.

This clonotype was counted between two and nine times. This sequence joins TRBV15 and TRBJ2-1, with D perhaps assigned TRBD1 or TRBD2 (5 bases each). The germline CDR1 and CDR2 sequences are LNHNV and YYDKDF (reference sequence). The CDR3 sequence is 17 residues long. The V end was cut by 0 bases, the J end by 4 bases, with 16 bases between. The CDR3 DNA sequence: TGTGCCACCAGCAGAGATAGTCGAGGGGCCTCTTACAATGAGCAGTTCTTC. Translating it yields CATSRDSRGASYNEQFF. The full variable domain, completed using reference TRBV15 and TRBJ2-1, is DAMVIQNPRYQVTQFGKPVTLSCSQTLNHNVMYWYQQKSSQAPKLLFHYYDKDFNNEADTPDNFQSRRPNTSFCFLDIRSPGLGDTAMYLCATSRDSRGASYNEQFFGPGTRLTVL.

The chain uses TRBV14 and TRBJ2-3; no clear D. V lost 0 bases to trimming and J lost 5 bases, with 6 bases between them. Germline V gene lookup returns CDR1 SGHDN and CDR2 FVKESK. There are 13 residues in the CDR3. CDR3: CASSQDPIDTQYF. CDR3 DNA sequence: TGTGCCAGCAGCCAAGATCCCATAGATACGCAGTATTTT.